This T cell receptor (beta chain) was documented in a study of regulatory T cells in long-lasting Graves disease. Researchers made TCR beta libraries by using iRepertoire HTBI primers and running Arm-PCR on CDR3 regions. Authors' methods: In the combined samples, some 59 TRBV and under 15 TRBJ segments were identified. TCRdb re-called the multiplex PCR reads with MiXCR, one entry per CDR3 protein. TCRdb assigned the V and J calls; the authors' analysis was not used. The repertoire holds roughly 420,000 distinct CDR3 sequences, with about a sixth as singletons. The time point denotes: newly diagnosed GD, antithyroid drugs for less than 3 months. Extracted RNA from PBMCs served as the source of the TCR library. Peripheral blood, 7.5 to 9 milliliters of it, was drawn into EDTA tubes. The V end was cut by 8 bases, the J end by 4 bases, with 18 bases between. The CDR3 contains 15 residues. The germline V gene encodes CDR1 SNHLY and CDR2 FYNNEI.

This same sample was also taken into another study, of T cells in Graves' hyperthyroidism and ophthalmopathy. That work states: Aged 18 to 65, the patients had hyperthyroidism that was newly diagnosed and had lasted under 2 months.

This TCR was recovered from a woman in her 30s with Graves disease. The rearrangement links TRBV2 to TRBJ1-5; possible D gene TRBD1, 6 bases. Specimen: peripheral blood mononuclear cells (PBMCs), collected at new diagnosis, from a patient treated with antithyroid drugs. The CDR3 loop is CASGRLRGMNQPQHF. In nucleotides, the CDR3 is TGTGCCAGCGGACGACTCAGGGGAATGAATCAGCCCCAGCATTTT.